The subject of this entry is one TCR beta chain. Its specificity is not known. Sequenced by immunoSEQ multiplex PCR; TCRdb stores in-frame clones only, minus some. The table records 200,000 or so clones, 85% to 90% of them present only once. The sample originates from a study of cytomegalovirus exposure and HLA in healthy donors. Study at large: The 110 or so validation repertoires were produced on the same platform as the 670 or so repertoires of the first cohort. This was reported in a later analysis.

Broader study findings: Researchers counted 150 to 200 TCR beta chains as cytomegalovirus-associated.

The donors were part of the roughly 120-subject validation cohort, which stood apart from the roughly 730-subject first cohort. The sample taken for sequencing was PBMCs. This TCR derives from a woman aged 18-29 years in good health and CMV-seronegative.

The CDR3 sequence: CASSQEWGSYTGELFF. The CDR3 coding sequence is TGCGCCAGCAGCCAAGAATGGGGCAGTTACACCGGGGAGCTGTTTTTT. The genes are TRBV4-3 and TRBJ2-2; D is perhaps TRBD1 (5 bases). CDR1 LGHNA and CDR2 YSLEER come from the germline V gene. This CDR3 has 16 amino acids. Trimming removed 0 bases from V and 3 bases from J, with 11 bases in between.